Listed below are T cell receptor beta chains from one sample, sequenced in a study of T cell responses to AZD1222 COVID-19 vaccine. Clones were read by immunoSEQ multiplex PCR, and TCRdb kept only the in-frame ones, dropping some. The sample includes nearly 110,000 clones, around nine tenths of them seen just once. Specimen: peripheral blood, collected 28 days after the second AZD1222 dose. These receptors were obtained from an adult who received the AZD1222 COVID-19 vaccine. Both conserved end residues are part of each CDR3.

>TRBV2|TRBJ2-1
CASSIQGYNEQFF
>TRBV5-1|TRBJ2-2
CASSWPKAGGTGELFF
>TRBV7-9|TRBJ2-1
CASSFAGTGVNEQFF
>TRBV4-1|TRBJ2-2
CASSQDPGLAISNTGELFF
>TRBV6-1|TRBJ1-6
CASSEFGQGYSPLHF
>TRBV5-6|TRBJ1-3
CASSLGGNTIYF
>TRBV30|TRBJ2-2
CAWNRGNTGELFF
>TRBV20-1|TRBJ1-2
CSASQGDYGYTF
>TRBV29-1|TRBJ1-5
CSVSGRNSNQPQHF
>TRBV11-2|TRBJ1-5
CASSLGDRHNQPQHF
>TRBV6-2/TRBV6-3|TRBJ2-7
CASSSSLAGAYEQYF
>TRBV6-1|TRBJ1-5
CASSDRARNQPQHF
>TRBV18|TRBJ1-5
CASSPPGVLSNQPQHF
>TRBV28|TRBJ1-5
CASRFTGFNQPQHF
>TRBV25-1|TRBJ1-4
CASSAPYEVGTNEKLFF
>TRBV2|TRBJ2-5
CASSEDRTGGPQETQYF
>TRBV5-1|TRBJ2-7
CASSLGRTSGAHRITGQYF
>TRBV5-5|TRBJ2-1
CASRPTYRNEQFF
>TRBV4-1|TRBJ1-5
CASSTAGGGGQPQHF
>TRBV5-5|TRBJ1-2
CASSFPSGNYGYTF
>TRBV5-1|TRBJ1-2
CASSSGRGELYGYTF
>TRBV20-1|TRBJ1-1
CSASSNSNTEAFF
>TRBV18|TRBJ2-1
CASSPLTGAYNEQFF
>TRBV11-2|TRBJ1-4
CASSHEPGGKLFF
>TRBV12-3/TRBV12-4|TRBJ1-4
CASPGGEYEKLFF
>TRBV11-2|TRBJ1-2
CASSLSQLTGGYTF
>TRBV18|TRBJ1-5
CASSPEQHSNQPQHF
>TRBV3-1/TRBV3-2|TRBJ1-1
CASSYMNTEAFF
>TRBV6-5|TRBJ1-6
CASSYTQGQGNSPLHF
>TRBV27|TRBJ2-3
CASSLWGAGDTQYF
>TRBV18|TRBJ1-1
CASSPLLKGAEAFF
>TRBV18|TRBJ2-7
CASSPQGGENEQYF
>TRBV5-1|TRBJ1-2
CASRGQGDGYTF
>TRBV5-4|TRBJ2-5
CASSRSEGWETQYF
>TRBV27|TRBJ1-1
CASSASGTQRNTEAFF
>TRBV11-3|TRBJ1-1
CASSRYINTEAFF
>TRBV27|TRBJ1-6
CASSLWDRDSPLHF
>TRBV11-2|TRBJ2-7
CASSLGAGAEYEQYF
>TRBV7-8|TRBJ1-2
CASSLAGTEFNYGYTF
>TRBV2|TRBJ2-7
CASSVPGTYEQYF
>TRBV2|TRBJ2-1
CASSRSPYNEQFF
>TRBV5-4|TRBJ2-1
CASSFGLAGGQFF
>TRBV30|TRBJ1-6
CAWMDRGSNSPLHF
>TRBV19|TRBJ2-1
CASSTAGTRIDNEQFF
>TRBV6-2/TRBV6-3|TRBJ2-7
CASTPLQGKGDEQYF
>TRBV19|TRBJ2-1
CDCPGTDNEQFF
>TRBV30|TRBJ1-1
CAWNQDRMNTEAFF
>TRBV7-2|TRBJ1-2
CASSLAGDRESGYTF
>TRBV3-1/TRBV3-2|TRBJ2-1
CASSRQGGPIEQFF
>TRBV19|TRBJ1-1
CASIGGGANTEAFF
>TRBV6-5|TRBJ1-1
CASSYSTRNTEAFF
>TRBV9|TRBJ1-1
CASSRGRDDTEAFF
>TRBV2|TRBJ2-7
CASSEALLEQYF
>TRBV5-5|TRBJ2-7
CASSFQGAQEQYF
>TRBV5-4|TRBJ2-7
CASSLDSGSHEQYF
>TRBV29-1|TRBJ2-1
CSVELGTKRDGEQFF
>TRBV7-9|TRBJ2-7
CASSFVDRPYEQYF
>TRBV9|TRBJ2-2
CASSIPAGSGELFF
>TRBV11-1|TRBJ1-2
CASSQGYYGYTF
>TRBV4-3|TRBJ2-7
CASSQEGGESYEQYF